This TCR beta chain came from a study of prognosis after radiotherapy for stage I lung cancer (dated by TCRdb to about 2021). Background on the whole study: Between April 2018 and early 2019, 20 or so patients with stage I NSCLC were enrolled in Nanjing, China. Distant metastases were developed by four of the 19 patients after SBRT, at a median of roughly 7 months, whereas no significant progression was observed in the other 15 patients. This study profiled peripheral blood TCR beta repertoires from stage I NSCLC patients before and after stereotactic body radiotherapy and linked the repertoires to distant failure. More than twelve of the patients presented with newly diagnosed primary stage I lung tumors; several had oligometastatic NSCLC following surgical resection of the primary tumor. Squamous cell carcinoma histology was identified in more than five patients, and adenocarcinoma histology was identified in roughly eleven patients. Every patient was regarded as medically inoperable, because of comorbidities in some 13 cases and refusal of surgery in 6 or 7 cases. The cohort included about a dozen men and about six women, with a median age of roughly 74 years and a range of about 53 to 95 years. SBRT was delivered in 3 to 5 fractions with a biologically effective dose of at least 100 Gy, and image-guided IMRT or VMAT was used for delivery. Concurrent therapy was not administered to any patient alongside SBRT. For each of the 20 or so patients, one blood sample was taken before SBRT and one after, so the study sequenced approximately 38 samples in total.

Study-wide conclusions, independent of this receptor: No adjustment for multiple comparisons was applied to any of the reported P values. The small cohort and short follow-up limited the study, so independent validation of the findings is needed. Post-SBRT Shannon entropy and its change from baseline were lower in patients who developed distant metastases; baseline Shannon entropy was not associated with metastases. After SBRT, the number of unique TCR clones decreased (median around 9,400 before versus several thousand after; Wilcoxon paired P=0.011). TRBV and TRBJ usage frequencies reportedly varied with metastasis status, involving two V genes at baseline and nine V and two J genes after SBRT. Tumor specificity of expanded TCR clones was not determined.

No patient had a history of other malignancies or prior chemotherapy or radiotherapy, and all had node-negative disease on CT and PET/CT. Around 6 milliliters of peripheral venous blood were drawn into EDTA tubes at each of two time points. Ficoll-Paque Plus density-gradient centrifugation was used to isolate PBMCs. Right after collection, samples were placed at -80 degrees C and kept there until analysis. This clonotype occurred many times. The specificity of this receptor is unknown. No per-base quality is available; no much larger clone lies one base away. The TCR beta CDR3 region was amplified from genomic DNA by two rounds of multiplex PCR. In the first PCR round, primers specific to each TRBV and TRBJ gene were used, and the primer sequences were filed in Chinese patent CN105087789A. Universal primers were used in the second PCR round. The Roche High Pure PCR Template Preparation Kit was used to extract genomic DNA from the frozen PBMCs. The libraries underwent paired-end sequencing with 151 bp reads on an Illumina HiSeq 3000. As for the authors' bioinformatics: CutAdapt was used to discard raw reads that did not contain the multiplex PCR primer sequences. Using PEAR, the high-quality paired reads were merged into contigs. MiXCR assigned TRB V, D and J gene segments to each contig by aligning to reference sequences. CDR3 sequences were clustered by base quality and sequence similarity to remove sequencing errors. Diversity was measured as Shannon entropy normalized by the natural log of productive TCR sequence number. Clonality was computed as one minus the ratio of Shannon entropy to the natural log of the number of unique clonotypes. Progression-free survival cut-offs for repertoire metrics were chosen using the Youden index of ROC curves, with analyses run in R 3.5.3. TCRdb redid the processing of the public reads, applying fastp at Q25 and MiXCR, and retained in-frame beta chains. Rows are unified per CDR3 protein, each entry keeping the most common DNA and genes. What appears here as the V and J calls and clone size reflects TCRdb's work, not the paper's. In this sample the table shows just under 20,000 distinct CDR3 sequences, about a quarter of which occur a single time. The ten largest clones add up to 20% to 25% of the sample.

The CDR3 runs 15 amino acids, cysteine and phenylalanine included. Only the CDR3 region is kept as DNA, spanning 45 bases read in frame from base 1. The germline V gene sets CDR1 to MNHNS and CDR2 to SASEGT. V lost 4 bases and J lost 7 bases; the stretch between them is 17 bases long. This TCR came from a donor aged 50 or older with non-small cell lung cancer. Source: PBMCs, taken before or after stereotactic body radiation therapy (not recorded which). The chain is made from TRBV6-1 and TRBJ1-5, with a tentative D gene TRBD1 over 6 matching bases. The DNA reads TGTGCCAGCAGTGGGCAGGGGAGGCCCAGGCAGCCCCAGCATTTT. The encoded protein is CASSGQGRPRQPQHF.